Shown below are 27 T cell receptor beta chains from a single sample sequenced in a study of T cell responses to AZD1222 COVID-19 vaccine. Method: immunoSEQ multiplex PCR; TCRdb's copy keeps in-frame clones and lacks some. The table includes 150,000 or so clones, approximately 87% detected once. The starting material was peripheral blood, obtained on day 0 of MenACWY control vaccination. These receptor sequences come from an adult in good health.

The chain employs TRBV10-3 and TRBJ2-7; D unclear. Between the trimmed V and J ends, which lost 4 bases and 2 bases, there was a span of 9 bases. Germline V gene data show CDR1 as ENHRY and CDR2 as SYGVKD. CDR3 length: 13 residues. CDR3 protein: CAISGPAAYEQYF. CDR3 bases: TGTGCCATCAGTGGCCCAGCTGCCTACGAGCAGTACTTC.

The chain recombines TRBV30 with TRBJ1-5; D is uncertain. The germline V gene has CDR1 GTSNPN and CDR2 SVGIG (reference sequence). V was trimmed by 2 bases and J by 3 bases, leaving 8 bases between them. The CDR3 sequence is 13 residues long. The CDR3 DNA reads TGTGCCTGGAGTACGGGGATCAATCAGCCCCAGCATTTT. It encodes CAWSTGINQPQHF.

This chain joins TRBV5-1 and TRBJ2-7; 7 bases map to TRBD1. CDR1 and CDR2 (germline): SGHRS, YFSETQ. With V trimmed by 4 bases and J by 1 base, 5 bases remained unmatched. The CDR3 spans 14 residues. CDR3 coding DNA: TGCGCCAGCAGCCCAATGACAGGGTCCTACGAGCAGTACTTC. It yields the protein CASSPMTGSYEQYF.

The V and J genes are TRBV24-1 and TRBJ1-1, with D tentatively TRBD1 (5 bases). CDR1 is KGHDR and CDR2 is SFDVKD in the germline V gene. The V gene lost 4 bases and the J gene lost 11 bases, with 19 bases spanning the gap. The CDR3 loop spans 14 amino acids. CDR3 coding DNA: TGTGCCACCAGTGAATCGGACATAACCAAGGGGGCTTTCTTT. Amino acids: CATSESDITKGAFF.

The chain joins TRBV5-1 to TRBJ2-3; TRBD2 might be the D (5 bases). There are 17 residues in the CDR3. Trimming cost V 5 bases and J 3 bases, with 22 bases left between them. Germline lookup yields CDR1 SGHRS and CDR2 YFSETQ. This CDR3 reads CASRLGPITGKTDTQYF. The CDR3 DNA reads TGCGCCAGCAGACTTGGCCCCATTACGGGAAAGACAGATACGCAGTATTTT.

CDR3 sequence reads: CASSFTERSTDTQYF. CDR3 DNA sequence: TGTGCCAGCAGCTTTACAGAGAGAAGCACAGATACGCAGTATTTT. The chain uses TRBV7-2 and TRBJ2-3; D is uncertain. The germline V and J ends were trimmed by 3 bases and 0 bases, with 10 bases remaining between them. Looked up from germline, CDR1 is SGHTA and CDR2 is FQGNSA. The length of the CDR3 is 15 residues.

This clone was recorded a few times. The rearrangement joins TRBV11-2 to TRBJ2-2; 11 nucleotides line up with TRBD2. V gave up 5 bases and J gave up 3 bases; unmatched junction bases: 14. Germline values: CDR1 SGHAT, CDR2 FQNNGV. This CDR3 has 19 residues. The CDR3 here is CASSPLTSGVNRDTGELFF. The CDR3 DNA reads TGTGCCAGCAGCCCTTTGACTAGCGGGGTAAACCGGGACACCGGGGAGCTGTTTTTT.

The chain employs TRBV30 and TRBJ2-1, with D hard to call. Looked up from germline, CDR1 is GTSNPN and CDR2 is SVGIG (reference sequence). This CDR3 is built from 14 residues. V lost 5 bases to trimming and J lost 1 base, with 12 bases between them. CDR3 coding DNA: TGTGCCTGGGGAACTTTACTGTCCTACAATGAGCAGTTCTTC. Translated: CAWGTLLSYNEQFF.

The gene calls are TRBV7-2 and TRBJ2-3, with D possibly matching TRBD2 (5 bases). This CDR3 contains 16 residues. The germline V gene encodes CDR1 SGHTA and CDR2 FQGNSA. V was shortened by 0 bases and J by 1 base, with 11 bases between the two germline ends. The CDR3: CASSLARLGGTDTQYF. The CDR3 bases are TGTGCCAGCAGCTTAGCCCGACTCGGGGGCACAGATACGCAGTATTTT.

V gene TRBV10-3 combines with J gene TRBJ2-1; 9 bases fit TRBD1. In germline, CDR1 is ENHRY, CDR2 SYGVKD. This CDR3 has 16 amino acids. J gave up 4 bases and V 6 bases, and 10 bases lay outside the gene matches. Here the CDR3 reads CAIRITTGTGYNEQFF. The CDR3 DNA reads TGTGCCATCAGGATCACAACCGGGACAGGGTACAATGAGCAGTTCTTC.

This chain joins TRBV3-1 (or the pseudogene TRBV3-2) and TRBJ1-4; TRBD1 matches at 8 bases. The CDR3 has 15 amino acids. V shed 0 bases, J shed 7 bases, and the junction held 4 bases outside the gene matches. Per the germline V gene, CDR1 is LGHDT and CDR2 is YNNKEL (reference sequence). CDR3 loop: CASSQETGVGEKLFF. DNA of the CDR3: TGTGCCAGCAGCCAAGAGACAGGGGTCGGTGAAAAACTGTTTTTT.

The rearrangement joins TRBV5-1 to TRBJ2-7; D not certain. V lost 1 base and J lost 1, with 9 bases in between. This CDR3 has 14 amino acids. CDR1 is SGHRS, CDR2 YFSETQ, per germline. In DNA form, the CDR3 reads TGCGCCAGCAGCTTGAGAAGCGCTTCCTACGAGCAGTACTTC. Protein: CASSLRSASYEQYF. Full variable domain (remainder filled in from reference TRBV5-1 and TRBJ2-7): KAGVTQTPRYLIKTRGQQVTLSCSPISGHRSVSWYQQTPGQGLQFLFEYFSETQRNKGNFPGRFSGRQFSNSRSEMNVSTLELGDSALYLCASSLRSASYEQYFGPGTRLTVT.

This sequence joins TRBV6-5 and TRBJ1-5, with no clear D. Germline V gene data show CDR1 as MNHEY and CDR2 as SVGAGI. Trimming shortened V by 9 bases and J by 0 bases, and 9 bases separated the two germline ends. The CDR3 is 13 residues long. The CDR3 DNA reads TGTGCCAGTACCGAGGGTAGCAATCAGCCCCAGCATTTT. Amino acids: CASTEGSNQPQHF.

J is TRBJ2-6 and V is TRBV5-1; a weak D match, TRBD2 (6 bases). V was clipped by 5 bases and J by 4 bases, with 13 bases between them. CDR3 length equals 15 residues. Germline values: CDR1 SGHRS, CDR2 YFSETQ. This CDR3 reads CASREGTLGANVLTF. CDR3 in DNA: TGCGCCAGCAGGGAGGGGACGCTCGGGGCCAACGTCCTGACTTTC.

This chain connects TRBV30 to TRBJ1-4, with TRBD1 identical over 8 bases. CDR1 is GTSNPN and CDR2 is SVGIG in the germline V gene (reference sequence). This CDR3 is built from 15 residues. After removal of 5 bases from V and 11 bases from J, the junction contained 16 bases not matched to a gene. The CDR3: CAWQTRDRFISKLFF. In DNA form, the CDR3 reads TGTGCCTGGCAGACCCGGGACAGGTTCATTTCGAAACTGTTTTTT.

The chain links TRBV6-5 to TRBJ1-6; D unclear. V gave up 6 bases and J gave up 0 bases, with 0 bases separating them. Germline V gene data show CDR1 as MNHEY and CDR2 as SVGAGI. The CDR3 loop spans 12 amino acids. CDR3 region: CASSSYNSPLHF. CDR3 DNA sequence: TGTGCCAGCAGCTCCTATAATTCACCCCTCCACTTT.

The gene calls are TRBV23-1 and TRBJ2-3; 8 nucleotides align to TRBD2. TRBV23-1 qualifies as an ORF whose function is uncertain. With V trimmed by 3 bases and J by 2 bases, 7 bases remained unmatched. This CDR3 has 16 residues. In nucleotides, the CDR3 is TGCGCCAGCAGTCAGGAGCGGGAGAGATCCACAGATACGCAGTATTTT. Its translation: CASSQERERSTDTQYF.

V is TRBV7-3 and J is TRBJ2-3, with 10 positions matching TRBD2. The ends lost 3 bases at V and 6 bases at J; junction bases unmatched: 3. Germline V gene sequence: CDR1 SGHTA, CDR2 FQGTGA. This CDR3 is built from 14 residues. CDR3 sequence reads: CASSFSSGSDTQYF. The CDR3 coding sequence is TGTGCCAGCAGCTTCTCTAGCGGGAGTGATACGCAGTATTTT. The whole variable domain, filled in from reference TRBV7-3 and TRBJ2-3, reads GAGVSQTPSNKVTEKGKYVELRCDPISGHTALYWYRQSLGQGPEFLIYFQGTGAADDSGLPNDRFFAVRPEGSVSTLKIQRTERGDSAVYLCASSFSSGSDTQYFGPGTRLTVL.

The chain uses TRBV6-5 and TRBJ2-3, with 7 nucleotides matching TRBD2. Germline CDR1 is MNHEY and CDR2 is SVGAGI. This CDR3 has 12 residues. V gave up 8 bases and J gave up 8 bases; unmatched junction bases: 7. CDR3 sequence: CASWGGRGTQYF. For the CDR3, the DNA is TGTGCCAGCTGGGGGGGTAGAGGTACGCAGTATTTT.

This clone occurred once. The rearrangement links TRBV5-4 to TRBJ1-2; D is possibly TRBD1 (6 bases). Between the trimmed V and J ends, which lost 4 bases and 5 bases, there was a span of 15 bases. Germline CDR1 is SGHNT and CDR2 is YYREEE (reference sequence). The CDR3 extends over 14 amino acids. Here the CDR3 reads CASSPQGGYYGYTF. CDR3 bases: TGTGCCAGCAGCCCCCAAGGGGGATATTATGGCTACACCTTC.

The count of this clone is one. CDR3 sequence reads: CASRRGVGEAFF. The CDR3 nucleotides are TGTGCCAGTAGAAGGGGTGTCGGGGAAGCTTTCTTT. J is TRBJ1-1 and V is TRBV19; TRBD1 is a possible D gene (5 bases). The CDR3 has 12 amino acids. Deletions cut 6 bases from V and 8 bases from J, with 13 bases between. Germline CDR1 LNHDA, CDR2 SQIVND (reference sequence).

The sample holds one count of this clone. The V and J genes are TRBV18 and TRBJ1-1; TRBD1 agrees at 9 bases. Germline trimming cut 3 bases from V and 4 bases from J; bases unmatched to any gene: 6. The germline gives CDR1 KGHSH, CDR2 LQKENI. The CDR3 is 15 amino acids. The CDR3 here is CASSPTQGAGTEAFF. The CDR3 nucleotides are TGTGCCAGCTCACCGACACAGGGGGCGGGCACTGAAGCTTTCTTT.

The CDR3 DNA follows: TGCGCCAGCAGCTTGGCCCTAAGCACTGAAGCTTTCTTT. This translates into CASSLALSTEAFF. The genes are TRBV5-1 and TRBJ1-1; D unresolved. The germline V gene encodes CDR1 SGHRS and CDR2 YFSETQ. The length of the CDR3 is 13 residues. V was trimmed by 0 bases and J by 4 bases, leaving 7 bases between them. The full variable domain, completed using reference TRBV5-1 and TRBJ1-1, is KAGVTQTPRYLIKTRGQQVTLSCSPISGHRSVSWYQQTPGQGLQFLFEYFSETQRNKGNFPGRFSGRQFSNSRSEMNVSTLELGDSALYLCASSLALSTEAFFGQGTRLTVV.

For the CDR3, the DNA is TGCGCCAGCAGCTTACGGACAGGTGATGAAAAACTGTTTTTT. Its protein product is CASSLRTGDEKLFF. The chain combines TRBV5-1 with TRBJ1-4; 7 bases line up with TRBD1. There are 14 residues in the CDR3. Germline values: CDR1 SGHRS, CDR2 YFSETQ. V trimming: 2 bases; J trimming: 6 bases; junction bases outside the gene matches: 4.

Only a few counts were recorded for this clone. The chain couples TRBV6-2 or TRBV6-3 to TRBJ2-7; 9 nucleotides align to TRBD1. The CDR3 is made up of 14 amino acids. The V gene's germline CDR1 is MNHEY and CDR2 SVGEGT. V trimming: 5 bases; J trimming: 5 bases; junction bases outside the gene matches: 7. The CDR3 protein is CASSPGQGLNEQYV. CDR3 coding DNA: TGTGCCAGCAGTCCGGGACAGGGTCTCAACGAGCAGTACGTC.

In regard to this clone: Other DNA sequences from this sample encode an identical CDR3 as well. The rearrangement links TRBV12-5 to TRBJ1-1; D remains ambiguous. Per germline, CDR1 LGHNT and CDR2 FRNRAP. Between the trimmed V and J ends, which lost 2 bases and 3 bases, there was a span of 25 bases. The CDR3 consists of 19 residues. DNA for the CDR3: TGTGCTAGTGGTTTGACCCAGGATGGCTCGACCAATATTCACACTGAAGCTTTCTTT. This gives the protein CASGLTQDGSTNIHTEAFF.

V and J are TRBV19 and TRBJ1-4; D is possibly TRBD1 (6 bases). Germline values: CDR1 LNHDA, CDR2 SQIVND (reference sequence). This CDR3 is built from 14 residues. The V and J ends lost 9 bases and 8 bases respectively, with 19 bases between them. The CDR3: CASNRGGAEEKLFF. The CDR3 nucleotides read TGTGCCAGCAATCGTGGGGGGGCCGAGGAAAAACTGTTTTTT. Full variable domain (rest looked up from reference TRBV19 and TRBJ1-4): DGGITQSPKYLFRKEGQNVTLSCEQNLNHDAMYWYRQDPGQGLRLIYYSQIVNDFQKGDIAEGYSVSREKKESFPLTVTSAQKNPTAFYLCASNRGGAEEKLFFGSGTQLSVL.